Sequencing of this T cell receptor beta chain was carried out in a study of T-cell reconstitution after alpha-beta-depleted transplantation in children. Study-wide results and caveats: Among T cells one year after transplant, newly produced cells accounted for most counts and diversity.

The TCRbeta library incorporated unique molecular identifiers. TCRdb processed the PCR reads anew with MiXCR; each CDR3 protein has one entry. The data contain roughly 100,000 distinct CDR3 sequences, 6% of them singletons. Ten or more counts support this clonotype. The antigen is undetermined. Germline V gene lookup returns CDR1 MGHRA and CDR2 YSYEKL. The length of the CDR3 is 16 residues. Trimming shortened V by 4 bases and J by 2 bases, and 18 bases separated the two germline ends. The genes are TRBV4-1 and TRBJ2-7; D is ambiguous. This clonotype was sampled from a female patient aged 2 to 10 who had a stem cell transplant for Fanconi anemia, so the T cells may come from the graft donor. The sequences come from PBMCs, mostly from graft donor cells, collected 60 days after TCRalphabeta/CD19-depleted stem cell transplant. CDR3 nucleotides: TGCGCCAGCAGCCCACAAGTAGGTCTAGACGCCTACGAGCAGTACTTC. It encodes CASSPQVGLDAYEQYF.